The clone carrying this TCR beta chain turned up a few times. This entry belongs to a study of blood T cells in healthy people across ages. Whole-study context: The capture of about one barcoded beta molecule per two T cells was achieved by template switching.

Primers used in a second PCR of about 7 to 12 cycles were a sample-barcoded 5' primer and a J-beta primer mix. TCRdb re-called the 5' RACE reads with MiXCR, one entry per CDR3 protein. The sample lists under 1 million distinct CDR3 sequences; more than 40% were seen once. Every donor contributed roughly 10 milliliters of peripheral blood by blood draw. Germline values: CDR1 SNHLY, CDR2 FYNNEI. V lost 7 bases and J lost 4, with 11 bases in between. This CDR3 spans 13 amino acids. This receptor was identified in a man between 60 and 75 years old in good health. Sample: blood. This chain joins TRBV2 and TRBJ2-1; D not certain. CDR3 residues: CASMGTTYNEQFF. The CDR3 DNA is TGTGCCAGCATGGGAACCACATACAATGAGCAGTTCTTC. Complete variable domain (other parts from reference TRBV2 and TRBJ2-1): EPEVTQTPSHQVTQMGQEVILRCVPISNHLYFYWYRQILGQKVEFLVSFYNNEISEKSEIFDDQFSVERPDGSNFTLKIRSTKLEDSAMYFCASMGTTYNEQFFGPGTRLTVL.